This note documents a single T cell receptor (beta chain) sequence. Its specific antigen is unknown. Per-base qualities were not stored, and no clone one base away is much larger. Trimmed from V: 3 bases; trimmed from J: 0 bases; junction bases lacking a gene match: 5. The CDR3 runs 17 amino acids, cysteine and phenylalanine included. Here the CDR3 DNA is all that survives: 51 bases in frame from base 1. The germline V gene sets CDR1 to LGHNA and CDR2 to YNFKEQ. A cohort of about 31 patients with locally advanced or metastatic urothelial carcinoma, treated at Memorial Sloan Kettering on a trial protocol, was included. Peripheral blood mononuclear cells were collected pretreatment and during treatment, at between 1 and 8 total time points per patient. The Qiagen DNeasy Blood extraction kit was used to purify genomic DNA from total PBMCs and tumor samples. Collected pretreatment and during treatment, PBMCs were isolated and stored as previously described.

Synthetic TCR analog templates were spiked into each PCR to estimate absolute template abundance from read counts. TCRbeta CDR3 regions were amplified from genomic DNA with bias-controlled V and J gene primers using the immunoSEQ assay. Sequencing of rearranged TCRbeta segments was done at approximately 20X coverage. Concerning the study's data processing: Clustering was used to correct sequencing errors, and CDR3s were annotated against IMGT so that V, D and J genes could be assigned. Downstream analyses used only productive TCRbeta rearrangements and left out out-of-frame or stop-codon sequences. Clonality was calculated as one minus the Shannon entropy normalized by the log of the number of unique productive sequences. Fisher's exact test with Benjamini-Hochberg correction, using a cutoff of adjusted p below 0.01, was how clones that differed between time points or between blood and tumor were identified. The table comes from immuneACCESS by way of TCRdb, which keeps in-frame sequences with V and J called. Part of the clones is missing from these tables; in studies checked, under half for an unresolved V gene and the rest for unknown reasons. The V and J calls and the clone size are those of that table, but D and trimming were determined from the DNA. The sample table holds approximately 110,000 clones, of which around 82% were seen once. The ten largest clones represent 2% to 3% of the sample.

This sample was included in a study of PD-L1 blockade in urothelial cancer (dated by TCRdb to 2017 to 2019). Turning to the overall study: Every patient began therapy at some point between 2013 and 2015 and was given atezolizumab 1,200 mg intravenously every 3 weeks. About 90% of the roughly 29 patients were males with bladder-origin urothelial cancer, and 18 of 29 reported a prior smoking history. An ECOG performance status of 0 or 1 was recorded for the patients, and 0 to 3 prior chemotherapy regimens had been received by the patients. Blood samples were analyzed at two time points: 3 weeks after treatment start (second dose) and 6 weeks after treatment start. Blood samples gave a median of approximately 150,000 T cells and tens of thousands of unique TCRs, with a median clonality of approximately 0.078. An exploratory multi-omic analysis was conducted of the somatic, immune and clinical correlates of response to PD-L1 blockade with atezolizumab in urothelial cancer. Pretreatment tumor samples, along with matched peripheral blood collected serially before and after atezolizumab treatment, underwent TCR sequencing. Durable clinical benefit meant progression-free survival longer than 6 months, and TCR features were also tested against progression-free and overall survival. In the same patients who had TCR sequencing, pretreatment tumors also underwent whole exome sequencing and RNA sequencing. Eight to ten patients achieved durable clinical benefit and approximately 20 did not. Pretreatment blood TCR-seq was available for twenty-nine patients, at least one posttreatment blood collection was obtained for 25 or so patients, and tumor TCR-seq was available for 25 or so patients.

Summary of the overall study and its limitations: Improved progression-free and overall survival was associated with having pretreatment peripheral blood TCR clonality below the median. Patients with durable benefit showed greater expansion of tumor-associated TCR clones in peripheral blood 3 weeks after starting treatment (n ≈ 21, p = 0.022). Because of the small sample size (n ≈ 29) and the many exploratory analyses performed, the results are intended to be regarded as hypothesis-generating.

The sequences come from PBMCs, collected around atezolizumab (anti-PD-L1) treatment. The chain is encoded by TRBV4-2 joined to TRBJ2-3; TRBD2 lines up with 11 middle nucleotides. This TCR derives from a man between 50 and 59 years old with urothelial cancer. The sequence in DNA is TGTGCCAGCAGCCAGGAGACTAGCGGGGCGAGCACAGATACGCAGTATTTT. The resulting protein is CASSQETSGASTDTQYF.